A single sample is the source of the 17 T cell receptor beta chains below, sequenced in a study of blood T cell repertoires in COVID-19. Profiled with immunoSEQ multiplex PCR; TCRdb holds only in-frame clones, not every one. The sample has over 250,000 clones, 87% seen once. The sample comprised PBMCs or T cells enriched from blood (not recorded which). These receptors all come from a woman in her 30s who had recovered from COVID-19.

The rearrangement uses TRBV18 and TRBJ1-4, with 10 nucleotides matching TRBD1. Trimming at V came to 3 bases and at J to 7 bases, leaving 5 bases not matched to a gene. Per the germline V gene, CDR1 is KGHSH and CDR2 is LQKENI. The CDR3 totals 15 residues. CDR3 in DNA: TGTGCCAGCTCACCGGGACAGGGGAGGATTGAAAAACTGTTTTTT. Amino acids: CASSPGQGRIEKLFF.

This chain uses TRBV7-2 with TRBJ1-4, with TRBD1 identical over 7 bases. CDR1 and CDR2 (germline): SGHTA, FQGNSA. The J segment lost 5 bases and the V segment lost 5 bases, leaving 5 bases of the junction unmatched. The CDR3 length is 14 residues. CDR3 region: CASSRDSSNEKLFF. CDR3 coding DNA: TGTGCCAGCAGCCGGGACAGTTCAAATGAAAAACTGTTTTTT.

The chain joins TRBV27 to TRBJ1-5; possibly TRBD1 for D (6 bases). There are 15 residues in the CDR3. Deletions cut 5 bases from V and 4 bases from J, with 15 bases between. Germline lookup yields CDR1 MNHEY and CDR2 SMNVEV (reference sequence). In nucleotides, the CDR3 is TGTGCCAGCAGTCCCGCTCAGGGGTTGAATCAGCCCCAGCATTTT. This sequence encodes CASSPAQGLNQPQHF.

This chain links TRBV7-2 with TRBJ2-5; 8 bases line up with TRBD2. Germline loops: CDR1 SGHTA, CDR2 FQGNSA. After removal of 2 bases from V and 6 bases from J, the junction contained 5 bases not matched to a gene. This CDR3 region has 14 residues. CDR3 protein: CASSLSTGGKTQYF. For the CDR3, the DNA is TGTGCCAGCAGCTTAAGTACGGGAGGGAAGACCCAGTACTTC.

The chain uses TRBV18 and TRBJ2-1; the match to TRBD1 covers 10 bases. After removal of 2 bases from V and 8 bases from J, the junction contained 9 bases not matched to a gene. CDR1 and CDR2 from the germline V gene are KGHSH and LQKENI. The CDR3 length is 16 residues. CDR3 sequence (DNA): TGTGCCAGCTCACCAGGCGGACAGGGGGTCGTATATGAGCAGTTCTTC. This sequence encodes CASSPGGQGVVYEQFF. The variable domain in full, completed from reference TRBV18 and TRBJ2-1, reads NAGVMQNPRHLVRRRGQEARLRCSPMKGHSHVYWYRQLPEEGLKFMVYLQKENIIDESGMPKERFSAEFPKEGPSILRIQQVVRGDSAAYFCASSPGGQGVVYEQFFGPGTRLTVL.

The rearrangement links TRBV5-1 to TRBJ1-1; no clear D gene. Per germline, CDR1 SGHRS and CDR2 YFSETQ. This CDR3 comprises 13 residues. V lost 1 base and J 11 bases, leaving 15 bases between the germline ends. The CDR3 nucleotides read TGCGCCAGCAGCTTGTTTCCGGGTTCGCGTGCTTTCTTT. It encodes CASSLFPGSRAFF.

The genes are TRBV4-3 and TRBJ2-3; 9 bases are shared with TRBD1. The CDR3 has 18 amino acids. With V trimmed by 0 bases and J by 5 bases, 12 bases remained unmatched. Germline values: CDR1 LGHNA, CDR2 YSLEER. The CDR3, as DNA: TGCGCCAGCAGCCAAGATCTCCCGGGACAGGGCGCACGAGATACGCAGTATTTT. Encoded protein: CASSQDLPGQGARDTQYF.

The rearrangement joins TRBV27 to TRBJ2-7; 7 positions agree with TRBD1. The ends lost 3 bases at V and 2 bases at J; junction bases unmatched: 4. Germline V gene lookup returns CDR1 MNHEY and CDR2 SMNVEV (reference sequence). This CDR3 is 14 amino acids long. The CDR3 DNA follows: TGTGCCAGCAGTTTCTCGGGACAGACCTACGAGCAGTACTTC. It translates to CASSFSGQTYEQYF.

This clone occurred once. This sequence joins TRBV5-1 and TRBJ1-1, with TRBD1 as a possible D gene (5 bases). The CDR3 covers 13 residues. The germline V gene encodes CDR1 SGHRS and CDR2 YFSETQ. V lost 6 bases, J lost 1 base, and 10 bases lay in between. The CDR3 loop reads CASTRAENTEAFF. In DNA form, the CDR3 reads TGCGCCAGCACCAGGGCCGAGAACACTGAAGCTTTCTTT.

This clone was observed a handful of times. The chain couples TRBV27 to TRBJ1-4, with D possibly matching TRBD1 (5 bases). CDR1 is MNHEY, CDR2 SMNVEV, per germline (reference sequence). CDR3 length equals 14 residues. Deletions cut 7 bases from V and 8 bases from J, with 17 bases between. This CDR3 reads CASTPTWGEEKLFF. The CDR3 nucleotides are TGTGCCAGCACCCCGACTTGGGGCGAGGAAAAACTGTTTTTT.

The rearrangement uses TRBV7-9 and TRBJ2-1, with 8 bases matching TRBD2. Germline lookup yields CDR1 SEHNR and CDR2 FQNEAQ (reference sequence). The CDR3 loop spans 15 amino acids. J gave up 3 bases and V 6 bases, and 7 bases lay outside the gene matches. For the CDR3, the DNA is TGTGCCAGCAGTTTCTCGGGGGGGATCTACAATGAGCAGTTCTTC. It translates to CASSFSGGIYNEQFF.

The chain employs TRBV3-1 (or the pseudogene TRBV3-2) and TRBJ1-4, with a weak D call TRBD1 (6 bases). CDR3 length equals 15 residues. The V end lost 3 bases, the J end lost 8 bases, and 16 bases lay between the germline ends. Germline CDR1 LGHDT, CDR2 YNNKEL (reference sequence). CDR3 loop: CASSQLGALREKLFF. For the CDR3, the DNA is TGTGCCAGCAGCCAGTTGGGGGCCCTTAGGGAAAAACTGTTTTTT.

The chain recombines TRBV5-8 with TRBJ1-4; no clear D gene. V was cut by 4 bases and J by 8 bases, with 21 bases left in between. The CDR3 runs 16 residues. The germline V gene has CDR1 SGHTS and CDR2 YDEGEE. In DNA, the CDR3 is TGTGCCAGCAGCGCCTCGGTGACAATGATAAACGAAAAACTGTTTTTT. Amino acid sequence: CASSASVTMINEKLFF.

The chain couples TRBV10-3 to TRBJ1-1; D gene uncertain. The V gene's germline CDR1 is ENHRY and CDR2 SYGVKD. V lost 2 bases and J 1 base, leaving 11 bases between the germline ends. The CDR3 spans 15 residues. CDR3: CAISETIGANTEAFF. DNA of the CDR3: TGTGCCATCAGTGAGACTATAGGAGCGAACACTGAAGCTTTCTTT.

The V gene is TRBV12-5, the J gene TRBJ2-3, with a possible D match to TRBD1 (6 bases). The V and J ends lost 6 bases and 0 bases respectively, with 10 bases between them. This CDR3 contains 14 residues. Germline CDR1 reads LGHNT; CDR2 reads FRNRAP. As DNA, the CDR3 is TGTGCTAGTGGCCCAGGGGACAGCACAGATACGCAGTATTTT. Protein: CASGPGDSTDTQYF.

This clone came up once. This chain joins TRBV20-1 and TRBJ2-5, with D tentatively TRBD2 (7 bases). Germline loops: CDR1 DFQATT, CDR2 SNEGSKA (reference sequence). CDR3 length equals 14 residues. Trimming left V 3 bases short and J 5 bases short, with 16 bases between. The CDR3 nucleotides are TGCAGTGCTAGTAAGGGCGGGGGCTGGGAGACCCAGTACTTC. Translation gives CSASKGGGWETQYF.

This chain links TRBV5-1 with TRBJ2-6; D possibly corresponds to TRBD1 (5 bases). The CDR3 has 17 amino acids. V lost 3 bases and J lost 0, with 13 bases in between. Germline loops: CDR1 SGHRS, CDR2 YFSETQ. The CDR3 sequence is CASSWARVISGANVLTF. The CDR3 nucleotides are TGCGCCAGCAGCTGGGCCAGGGTCATCTCTGGGGCCAACGTCCTGACTTTC.